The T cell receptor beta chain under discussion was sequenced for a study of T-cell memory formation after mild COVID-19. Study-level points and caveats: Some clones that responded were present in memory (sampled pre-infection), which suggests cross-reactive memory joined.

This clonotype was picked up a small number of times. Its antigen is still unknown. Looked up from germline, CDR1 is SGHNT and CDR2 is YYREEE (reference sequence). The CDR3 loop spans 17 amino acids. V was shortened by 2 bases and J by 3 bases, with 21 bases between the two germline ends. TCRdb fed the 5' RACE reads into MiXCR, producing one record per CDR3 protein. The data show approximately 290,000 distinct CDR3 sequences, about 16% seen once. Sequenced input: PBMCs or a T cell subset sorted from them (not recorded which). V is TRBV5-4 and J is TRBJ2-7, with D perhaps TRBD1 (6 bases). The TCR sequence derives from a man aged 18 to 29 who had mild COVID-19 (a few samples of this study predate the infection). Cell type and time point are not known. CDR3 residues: CASSFKAAGDNYYEQYF. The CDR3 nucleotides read TGTGCCAGCAGCTTTAAGGCAGCAGGGGATAATTACTACGAGCAGTACTTC.